Presented here are 28 T cell receptor beta chains from one specimen sequenced in a study of blood T cells in healthy people across ages. PCR was performed a second time for about 6 to 12 cycles using a sample-barcoded 5' primer and a J-beta primer mix. From the 5' RACE reads, TCRdb called clonotypes with MiXCR, one entry per CDR3 protein. The table records hundreds of thousands of distinct CDR3 sequences, 40% to 55% of them present only once. The material sequenced was blood. These receptors originate from an elderly man in good health.

This clonotype was counted between two and nine times. This rearrangement joins TRBV7-6 to TRBJ1-6, with 7 bases identical to TRBD1. Germline lookup yields CDR1 SGHVS and CDR2 FNYEAQ. Trimming at V came to 4 bases and at J to 0 bases, leaving 15 bases not matched to a gene. This CDR3 comprises 20 residues. CDR3 protein: CASSSKPGGQDYSYNSPLHF. CDR3 sequence (DNA): TGTGCCAGCAGCTCCAAGCCGGGTGGACAGGACTACTCCTATAATTCACCCCTCCACTTT.

The chain recombines TRBV9 with TRBJ2-1, with D tentatively TRBD2 (7 bases). The CDR3 is 15 residues long. V was cut by 0 bases and J by 7 bases, with 14 bases left in between. Germline V gene data show CDR1 as SGDLS and CDR2 as YYNGEE. CDR3 in DNA: TGTGCCAGCAGCGTAGACGGGGGGCCATGGAATGAGCAGTTCTTC. Protein: CASSVDGGPWNEQFF.

V gene TRBV6-4 combines with J gene TRBJ2-3, with D possibly being TRBD2 (7 bases). CDR1 and CDR2 (germline): MRHNA, SNTAGT. The germline V and J ends were trimmed by 11 bases and 4 bases, with 19 bases remaining between them. The CDR3 length is 14 residues. The CDR3 reads CAGQGGGASDTQYF. CDR3 nucleotides: TGTGCCGGCCAGGGTGGGGGGGCATCAGATACGCAGTATTTT.

This chain joins TRBV10-3 and TRBJ2-7, with a tentative D call TRBD1 (6 bases). Germline lookup yields CDR1 ENHRY and CDR2 SYGVKD. The CDR3 length is 12 residues. V lost 5 bases to trimming and J lost 3 bases, with 8 bases between them. The CDR3 is CAISPTGYEQYF. CDR3 in DNA: TGTGCCATCAGTCCGACAGGCTACGAGCAGTACTTC.

DNA for the CDR3: TGTGCCAGCAGACTAGCGGGGGAGCAGTTCTTC. Its protein is CASRLAGEQFF. The rearrangement uses TRBV7-2 and TRBJ2-1; 10 bases map to TRBD2. In germline, CDR1 is SGHTA, CDR2 FQGNSA. The junction had 0 bases not matched to a gene; V was cut back by 6 bases and J by 10 bases. The length of the CDR3 is 11 residues.

The chain couples TRBV29-1 to TRBJ1-2; possible D gene TRBD1, 5 bases. The germline gives CDR1 SQVTM, CDR2 ANQGSEA. Trimming took 7 bases from V and 7 from J, leaving 19 bases between them. The length of the CDR3 is 13 residues. This CDR3 is CSAGTGGLVGYTF. The CDR3 DNA is TGCAGCGCCGGGACGGGGGGATTGGTTGGCTACACCTTC. Looking up the rest from reference TRBV29-1 and TRBJ1-2 gives the full variable domain: SAVISQKPSRDICQRGTSLTIQCQVDSQVTMMFWYRQQPGQSLTLIATANQGSEATYESGFVIDKFPISRPNLTFSTLTVSNMSPEDSSIYLCSAGTGGLVGYTFGSGTRLTVV.

V gene TRBV12-3 or TRBV12-4 combines with J gene TRBJ2-3; 8 bases agree with TRBD2. The CDR3 runs to 17 residues. V trimming: 5 bases; J trimming: 1 base; junction bases outside the gene matches: 11. The CDR3 DNA is TGTGCCAGCAGTCCATGGGGCAGCGGGAGAGGCACAGATACGCAGTATTTT. It translates to CASSPWGSGRGTDTQYF.

This sequence joins TRBV10-3 and TRBJ1-5, with D hard to call. The V gene's germline CDR1 is ENHRY and CDR2 SYGVKD. V was shortened by 3 bases and J by 0 bases, with 6 bases between the two germline ends. This CDR3 is 14 amino acids long. The CDR3 bases are TGTGCCATCAGTGAAGACTTTAGCAATCAGCCCCAGCATTTT. This gives the protein CAISEDFSNQPQHF.

In this sample, this clonotype turned up a few times. This sequence joins TRBV5-1 and TRBJ2-1; 10 bases are shared with TRBD2. CDR3 length: 17 amino acids. Germline values: CDR1 SGHRS, CDR2 YFSETQ. The junction had 6 bases not matched to a gene; V was cut back by 3 bases and J by 0 bases. The CDR3, as DNA: TGCGCCAGCAGCTCAACGCGGACTAGCGGCTCCTACAATGAGCAGTTCTTC. This gives the protein CASSSTRTSGSYNEQFF.

This clonotype was found many times. The V call is TRBV29-1, the J call TRBJ2-4; D might be TRBD2 (5 bases). Germline-derived CDR1 and CDR2 are SQVTM and ANQGSEA. V was shortened by 6 bases and J by 3 bases, with 12 bases between the two germline ends. This CDR3 is 13 amino acids long. This chain's CDR3 is CSVEDLGKNIQYF. CDR3 DNA: TGCAGCGTCGAGGACTTAGGCAAAAACATTCAGTACTTC. The variable domain in full, with the rest retrieved from reference TRBV29-1 and TRBJ2-4, is SAVISQKPSRDICQRGTSLTIQCQVDSQVTMMFWYRQQPGQSLTLIATANQGSEATYESGFVIDKFPISRPNLTFSTLTVSNMSPEDSSIYLCSVEDLGKNIQYFGAGTRLSVL.

This clonotype was seen a few times. The chain links TRBV28 to TRBJ1-5; 7 nucleotides agree with TRBD1. CDR1 and CDR2 (germline): MDHEN, SYDVKM. The CDR3 runs 16 residues. Trimming took 1 base from V and 2 from J; bases not matched to a gene: 5. CDR3: CASSLSGGDGNQPQHF. The CDR3, as DNA: TGTGCCAGCAGTTTATCAGGGGGGGATGGCAATCAGCCCCAGCATTTT.

To note about this clonotype: With a much larger clone just one base away, this may be a read error. The chain is built from TRBV3-1 and TRBJ2-5, with D tentatively TRBD2 (6 bases). The germline V gene has CDR1 LGHDT and CDR2 YNNKEL (reference sequence). The CDR3 has 16 residues. The chain's CDR3 is CAGSQDPGVIQETQYF. The CDR3 coding sequence is TGTGCCGGCAGCCAAGATCCGGGAGTCATTCAAGAGACCCAGTACTTC.

The V and J genes are TRBV20-1 and TRBJ2-3; 9 bases match TRBD1. CDR1 DFQATT and CDR2 SNEGSKA come from the germline V gene (reference sequence). The CDR3 sequence is 18 residues long. V trimming: 3 bases; J trimming: 2 bases; junction bases outside the gene matches: 15. In DNA form, the CDR3 reads TGCAGTGCTAGGGGGACAGGGAGGGACCGCGGATACACAGATACGCAGTATTTT. Protein sequence: CSARGTGRDRGYTDTQYF.

In its sample, this clonotype was seen many times. The chain combines TRBV10-3 with TRBJ2-1; 13 bases map to TRBD2. CDR1 is ENHRY, CDR2 SYGVKD, per germline. The CDR3 is 15 amino acids. Trimming removed 3 bases from V and 7 bases from J; junction bases left unmatched: 3. This CDR3 is CAISDGTSGTNEQFF. Written as DNA, the CDR3 is TGTGCCATCAGTGACGGGACTAGCGGGACTAATGAGCAGTTCTTC.

In this sample, this clonotype turned up many times. This chain uses TRBV28 with TRBJ2-7, with 11 nucleotides matching TRBD2. The CDR3 runs 15 residues. The ends lost 2 bases at V and 3 bases at J; junction bases unmatched: 3. The germline CDR1 and CDR2 sequences are MDHEN and SYDVKM. CDR3 bases: TGTGCCAGCAGTTTAGCGACTAGCGGGAACTACGAGCAGTACTTC. Amino acids: CASSLATSGNYEQYF.

The rearrangement joins TRBV5-1 to TRBJ2-5; a possible D gene is TRBD2 (6 bases). V was trimmed by 4 bases and J by 5 bases, leaving 18 bases between them. The CDR3 covers 15 residues. Germline V gives CDR1 SGHRS, CDR2 YFSETQ. In DNA form, the CDR3 reads TGCGCCAGCAGCCCTAGACCGGGAGTACGGGAGACCCAGTACTTC. Amino acid sequence: CASSPRPGVRETQYF. Drawing the rest from reference TRBV5-1 and TRBJ2-5, the complete variable domain is KAGVTQTPRYLIKTRGQQVTLSCSPISGHRSVSWYQQTPGQGLQFLFEYFSETQRNKGNFPGRFSGRQFSNSRSEMNVSTLELGDSALYLCASSPRPGVRETQYFGPGTRLLVL.

The chain carries TRBV11-2 and TRBJ1-2; D call uncertain. The CDR3 is 12 amino acids. V was shortened by 5 bases and J by 4 bases, with 8 bases between the two germline ends. CDR1 and CDR2 (germline): SGHAT, FQNNGV. The CDR3 nucleotides are TGTGCCAGCAGCCGTCGAGGCTATGGCTACACCTTC. Translated: CASSRRGYGYTF.

V gene TRBV7-9 combines with J gene TRBJ2-4, with a weak D call TRBD1 (5 bases). Judging by the DNA end, TRBJ2-7 fits better; the J call may be wrong. CDR3 length equals 13 residues. CDR1 and CDR2 (germline): SEHNR, FQNEAQ (reference sequence). CDR3 residues: CASSRPGQCEQYF. Here the CDR3 DNA reads TGTGCCAGCAGCCGTCCAGGGCAATGCGAGCAGTACTTC.

The chain recombines TRBV20-1 with TRBJ2-1; TRBD2 is a possible D gene (6 bases). The DNA end is a closer match to TRBJ2-7, so the J assignment may be wrong. The CDR3 spans 14 residues. Germline CDR1 DFQATT, CDR2 SNEGSKA (reference sequence). The DNA for the CDR3 is TGCAGTGCTAGAGATAGGGCGGGATACAATGAGCAGTACTTC. The encoded protein is CSARDRAGYNEQYF.

The V and J genes are TRBV20-1 and TRBJ2-1; 8 bases fit TRBD1. This CDR3 comprises 15 residues. V lost 5 bases, J lost 10 bases, and 16 bases stayed unmatched. Germline CDR1 is DFQATT and CDR2 is SNEGSKA (reference sequence). The CDR3 region is CSAGKSRGLFEEQFF. As DNA, the CDR3 is TGCAGTGCTGGTAAAAGCAGGGGGCTCTTTGAAGAGCAGTTCTTC.

The gene calls are TRBV20-1 and TRBJ2-7; D gene ambiguous. Trimming pared 8 bases from V and 0 bases from J, leaving 20 bases between. The germline CDR1 and CDR2 sequences are DFQATT and SNEGSKA (reference sequence). The CDR3 contains 15 residues. The CDR3 DNA reads TGCAGTACTGCCGATCCGACTTCTGGCTCCTACGAGCAGTACTTC. Translated, it gives CSTADPTSGSYEQYF.

The CDR3 DNA reads TGTGCCAGCAGCTTAGCCGGGGGCTGGGAGACCCAGTACTTC. Amino acids: CASSLAGGWETQYF. This rearrangement joins TRBV7-2 to TRBJ2-5; D may match TRBD1 or TRBD2 (6 bases each). Germline CDR1 SGHTA, CDR2 FQGNSA. Trimming took off 0 bases at V and 5 bases at J, with 10 bases between the two ends. The CDR3 is 14 residues long.

The chain employs TRBV21-1 and TRBJ2-1. TRBV21-1 constitutes a pseudogene. The CDR3 totals 13 residues. The CDR3 loop reads CANSKVGYNEQFF. In DNA, the CDR3 is TGTGCCAACAGCAAAGTTGGGTACAATGAGCAGTTCTTC.

The V gene is TRBV6-2 or TRBV6-3, the J gene TRBJ2-3, with D uncertain. The CDR3 runs to 15 residues. The V end was cut by 2 bases, the J end by 0 bases, with 9 bases between. Germline loops: CDR1 MNHEY, CDR2 SVGEGT. CDR3 residues: CASSYRHRSTDTQYF. The CDR3 DNA reads TGTGCCAGCAGTTACCGACATCGTAGCACAGATACGCAGTATTTT.

The chain is built from TRBV5-1 and TRBJ2-1; TRBD2 matches at 14 bases. Germline CDR1 reads SGHRS; CDR2 reads YFSETQ. The CDR3 extends over 16 amino acids. With 4 bases clipped from V and 7 bases from J, the junction kept 7 bases outside the gene matches. CDR3 protein: CASSIGLAGGGNEQFF. The CDR3, as DNA: TGCGCCAGCAGCATAGGACTAGCGGGGGGTGGGAATGAGCAGTTCTTC.

The chain uses TRBV27 and TRBJ2-1, with D uncertain. Trimming pared 8 bases from V and 1 base from J, leaving 12 bases between. Germline values: CDR1 MNHEY, CDR2 SMNVEV (reference sequence). The length of the CDR3 is 14 residues. CDR3 sequence: CASQSLGSYNEQFF. In DNA, the CDR3 is TGTGCCAGCCAAAGTTTGGGATCCTACAATGAGCAGTTCTTC.

To note about this clonotype: The junction departs from germline at one end; a sequencing error may be responsible. V is TRBV7-6 and J is TRBJ2-3, with a possible D match to TRBD1 (5 bases). The germline V gene encodes CDR1 SGHVS and CDR2 FNYEAQ. CDR3 length equals 17 residues. CDR3 nucleotide sequence: TGTGCCAGCAGCTTAATGGCCAGAAGGGGTGCTGCAGATACGCAGGATTTT. It yields the protein CASSLMARRGAADTQDF.

This clonotype was seen more than once but under ten times. The genes are TRBV7-9 and TRBJ1-1; D not certain. The V and J ends lost 1 base and 0 bases respectively, with 12 bases between them. Germline CDR1 is SEHNR and CDR2 is FQNEAQ (reference sequence). The CDR3 has 16 amino acids. CDR3 loop: CASSLGSTEMNTEAFF. For the CDR3, the DNA is TGTGCCAGCAGCTTAGGGTCAACAGAAATGAACACTGAAGCTTTCTTT. Full variable domain (outside the CDR3, taken from reference TRBV7-9 and TRBJ1-1): DTGVSQNPRHKITKRGQNVTFRCDPISEHNRLYWYRQTLGQGPEFLTYFQNEAQLEKSRLLSDRFSAERPKGSFSTLEIQRTEQGDSAMYLCASSLGSTEMNTEAFFGQGTRLTVV.